This record concerns one T cell receptor beta chain sequence. Its antigen is not identified. The source of the sample is a study of vaccination and CD4 T cells after COVID-19. As for the study in general: Post-diagnosis, post-COVID samples were collected after a median approximately 92 days, ranging 35 to 161.

Indicated treatment: approximately 9-day PBMC culture with coronavirus spike peptide pools or control peptides (ViraFEST assay). Those CD4+ T cells from the unexposed donor predate the COVID-19 pandemic (2011-2018). The authors cultured roughly 1.9 million PBMCs per well with roughly 10 IU/ml IL-2 and approximately 10 ug/ml peptide pools. Sequence data for DNA of cultured CD4+ T cells were generated by the Oncomine TCR Beta short-read assay. TCRdb reanalysed the PCR reads using MiXCR and keeps one entry per CDR3 protein. The sample contains roughly 7,400 distinct CDR3 sequences, about 47% of which appear only once. CDR3 length: 15 amino acids. V lost 0 bases, J lost 5 bases, and 16 bases lay in between. Germline V CDR1 and CDR2: DFQATT, SNEGSKA (reference sequence).

The source is a human donor in good health. V is TRBV20-1 and J is TRBJ2-5, with D possibly called TRBD1 or TRBD2 (5 bases each). The sample was CD4+ T cells from blood, cultured in vitro. CDR3 region: CSARDGTAVLETQYF. CDR3 in DNA: TGCAGTGCTAGAGATGGGACCGCGGTCTTGGAGACCCAGTACTTC.